The next 30 T cell receptor beta chains were all read from a single sample in a study of T cells in Graves' hyperthyroidism and ophthalmopathy. TCR beta CDR3 regions were amplified from RNA. TCR CDR3 underwent first-round RT-PCR with the HTBI primer set. In TCRdb, the multiplex PCR reads were re-called with MiXCR into one record per CDR3 protein. The repertoire includes 500,000 to 700,000 distinct CDR3 sequences, approximately 16% of them detected once, and approximately 20% sits in the top ten. The sequenced material came from blood. These receptors all stem from a woman aged 18-29 years with Graves' hyperthyroidism.

The rearrangement links TRBV11-2 to TRBJ2-2; D is undetermined. The CDR3 is made up of 11 amino acids. Germline loops: CDR1 SGHAT, CDR2 FQNNGV. Trimming removed 3 bases at V and 7 bases at J, with 3 bases between. DNA for the CDR3: TGTGCCAGCAGCTTTTTCGGGGAGCTGTTTTTT. Residues: CASSFFGELFF.

This clonotype was seen a handful of times. The gene calls are TRBV10-3 and TRBJ2-5, with TRBD2 identical over 13 bases. Trimming took 10 bases from V and 4 from J; bases not matched to a gene: 9. From germline, CDR1 is ENHRY and CDR2 SYGVKD. The CDR3 length is 15 residues. The CDR3 is CATRTSGGQAETQYF. CDR3 sequence (DNA): TGTGCCACGAGGACTAGCGGGGGCCAGGCAGAGACCCAGTACTTC.

This clonotype was seen at least ten times. CDR3 DNA: TGTGCCAGCAGTGACGGGGACGAGCAGTACTTC. This codes for CASSDGDEQYF. V gene TRBV2 combines with J gene TRBJ2-7, with D possibly being TRBD2 (5 bases). V was trimmed by 3 bases and J by 5 bases, leaving 5 bases between them. This CDR3 contains 11 residues. CDR1 is SNHLY, CDR2 FYNNEI, per germline.

This clonotype was seen a few times. The chain recombines TRBV27 with TRBJ1-1, with TRBD1 as a possible D gene (6 bases). Germline CDR1 MNHEY, CDR2 SMNVEV (reference sequence). V lost 3 bases, J lost 4 bases, and 18 bases lay in between. CDR3 length equals 16 residues. Here the CDR3 DNA reads TGTGCCAGCAGTTTTGATGGAACAGGGATTGTCACTGAAGCTTTCTTT. Translating gives CASSFDGTGIVTEAFF.

This clonotype appeared many times. The chain combines TRBV6-2 or TRBV6-3 with TRBJ2-1; the D gene is possibly TRBD2 (7 bases). The germline V and J ends were trimmed by 2 bases and 4 bases, with 9 bases remaining between them. Germline CDR1 and CDR2: MNHEY and SVGEGT. The CDR3 contains 14 residues. DNA of the CDR3: TGTGCCAGCAGTTACGGGGGGGCTTACAATGAGCAGTTCTTC. This translates into CASSYGGAYNEQFF.

This clonotype was seen many times. The chain joins TRBV7-9 to TRBJ2-7; TRBD1 agrees at 8 bases. From germline, CDR1 is SEHNR and CDR2 FQNEAQ (reference sequence). The CDR3 sequence is 16 residues long. V gave up 5 bases and J gave up 3 bases; unmatched junction bases: 12. CDR3 loop: CASSPKRTGNIYEQYF. As DNA, the CDR3 is TGTGCCAGCAGCCCAAAACGGACAGGGAACATCTACGAGCAGTACTTC.

This clonotype was picked up one time. This may arise from a read error, as a much more abundant clone is one base away. V and J are TRBV7-9 and TRBJ2-3; a weak D match, TRBD1 (6 bases). V was trimmed by 1 base and J by 10 bases, leaving 15 bases between them. This CDR3 is 14 amino acids long. The germline CDR1 and CDR2 sequences are SEHNR and FQNEAQ (reference sequence). Here the CDR3 reads CASSLVGGGDSQYF. The CDR3 DNA follows: TGTGCCAGCAGCTTAGTTGGGGGCGGCGATTCGCAGTATTTT.

The chain has TRBV6-1 and TRBJ2-7, with D perhaps matching TRBD2 (6 bases). Germline loops: CDR1 MNHNS, CDR2 SASEGT. The V and J ends lost 5 bases and 1 base respectively, with 15 bases between them. The CDR3 has 15 amino acids. The CDR3 sequence: CASSRLTEGSYEQYF. CDR3 DNA sequence: TGTGCCAGCAGTAGGCTCACGGAGGGGTCCTACGAGCAGTACTTC.

This clonotype has a count of ten or more. V gene TRBV24-1 combines with J gene TRBJ2-1; TRBD2 aligns across 14 bases. This CDR3 is 17 amino acids long. The trim removed 4 bases at V and 10 bases at J, leaving 11 bases unmatched. Looked up from germline, CDR1 is KGHDR and CDR2 is SFDVKD. CDR3 nucleotides: TGTGCCACCAGTGAGCCTCCGGGACTAGCGGGAGTGGGAGAGCAGTTCTTC. Translated, it gives CATSEPPGLAGVGEQFF.

This clonotype was counted at least ten times. The rearrangement uses TRBV12-3 or TRBV12-4 and TRBJ2-1, with TRBD2 identical over 14 bases. The CDR3 runs 16 residues. V lost 6 bases, J lost 8 bases, and 9 bases stayed unmatched. CDR3 sequence reads: CASRTSGRAGVDEQFF. Written as DNA, the CDR3 is TGTGCCAGCAGGACTAGCGGGAGGGCGGGGGTCGATGAGCAGTTCTTC.

This clonotype was picked up a small number of times. The chain has TRBV7-9 and TRBJ2-3; TRBD2 agrees at 10 bases. The CDR3 is 16 residues long. Germline trimming cut 0 bases from V and 5 bases from J; bases unmatched to any gene: 5. Germline V gene sequence: CDR1 SEHNR, CDR2 FQNEAQ (reference sequence). CDR3 DNA sequence: TGTGCCAGCAGCTTAGCGGCTAGCGGGGGTGGAGATACGCAGTATTTT. Amino acid sequence: CASSLAASGGGDTQYF.

This clonotype was seen more than once but under ten times. This chain uses TRBV27 with TRBJ1-2, with D possibly being TRBD1 (5 bases). This CDR3 has 13 residues. Per germline, CDR1 MNHEY and CDR2 SMNVEV (reference sequence). Trimming took 6 bases from V and 5 from J, leaving 13 bases between them. The CDR3 DNA sequence: TGTGCCAGCAGACCTAACGGGGGATATGGCTACACCTTC. The encoded protein is CASRPNGGYGYTF.

There are a few counts of this clonotype. The J gene is TRBJ1-2, the V gene TRBV9; D is ambiguous. The CDR3 runs to 13 residues. The V end was cut by 4 bases, the J end by 8 bases, with 15 bases between. The germline V gene has CDR1 SGDLS and CDR2 YYNGEE. The CDR3 DNA reads TGTGCCAGCAGCCCCACGGAAGGTTGGGGCTACACCTTC. Translation: CASSPTEGWGYTF.

This clonotype appeared a few times. J is TRBJ1-1 and V is TRBV11-3, with TRBD1 identical over 8 bases. V lost 5 bases to trimming and J lost 8 bases; unmatched junction nucleotides: 13. Germline V gene data show CDR1 as SGHNT and CDR2 as YENEEA. The CDR3 is 15 amino acids. The CDR3 region has the DNA TGTGCCAGCAGCGAGGGACAGGAAAAACTCAGAGAAGCTTTCTTT. This sequence encodes CASSEGQEKLREAFF.

This clonotype was observed at least ten times. The chain joins TRBV20-1 to TRBJ1-5; D remains ambiguous. This CDR3 is built from 14 residues. Looked up from germline, CDR1 is DFQATT and CDR2 is SNEGSKA (reference sequence). V lost 2 bases and J 6 bases, leaving 14 bases between the germline ends. The CDR3 DNA is TGCAGTGCTAGACAGCCGAAGGCGAGTCAGCCCCAGCATTTT. Amino acids: CSARQPKASQPQHF.

The chain carries TRBV5-4 and TRBJ1-3; no reliable D call. Germline V gene data show CDR1 as SGHNT and CDR2 as YYREEE (reference sequence). The CDR3 runs to 11 residues. V lost 2 bases, J lost 6 bases, and 3 bases lay in between. The CDR3 sequence: CASSFENTIYF. The CDR3 DNA is TGTGCCAGCAGCTTTGAAAACACCATATATTTT.

This clonotype turned up a few times. V gene TRBV18 combines with J gene TRBJ2-7; D is undetermined. Germline V gene sequence: CDR1 KGHSH, CDR2 LQKENI. The V gene lost 2 bases and the J gene lost 3 bases, with 8 bases spanning the gap. This CDR3 is built from 13 residues. The CDR3 loop reads CASSPTADYEQYF. The DNA of the CDR3 is TGTGCCAGCTCACCAACGGCAGACTACGAGCAGTACTTC.

Here the CDR3 DNA reads TGTGCCAGCAGTTTAGCGTGGACCGACCAAGGCTACACCTTC. Translation: CASSLAWTDQGYTF. The chain uses TRBV12-3 or TRBV12-4 and TRBJ1-2, with D uncertain. The length of the CDR3 is 14 residues. Trimming pared 0 bases from V and 8 bases from J, leaving 13 bases between.

The CDR3 here is CASSIATGTGRRTEAFF. CDR3 DNA sequence: TGTGCCAGTAGTATAGCGACAGGGACGGGAAGGAGGACTGAAGCTTTCTTT. The chain uses TRBV19 and TRBJ1-1; 7 bases agree with TRBD1. The V gene end was trimmed by 1 base and the J gene end by 5 bases; junction bases not matched to a gene: 13. The CDR3 extends over 17 amino acids. Germline CDR1 and CDR2: LNHDA and SQIVND (reference sequence).

The V call is TRBV19, the J call TRBJ2-1; 14 nucleotides align to TRBD2. V dropped 6 bases and J dropped 5; count of bases not matched to a gene: 15. Looked up from germline, CDR1 is LNHDA and CDR2 is SQIVND (reference sequence). The CDR3 consists of 19 residues. The CDR3 DNA sequence: TGTGCCAGTAGCCCGGGACTAGCGGGAGAGTATGGGAAACACAATGAGCAGTTCTTC. It specifies CASSPGLAGEYGKHNEQFF. The full variable domain, its missing parts supplied by reference TRBV19 and TRBJ2-1, is DGGITQSPKYLFRKEGQNVTLSCEQNLNHDAMYWYRQDPGQGLRLIYYSQIVNDFQKGDIAEGYSVSREKKESFPLTVTSAQKNPTAFYLCASSPGLAGEYGKHNEQFFGPGTRLTVL.

This clonotype was counted a few times. V is TRBV4-2 and J is TRBJ2-7; D possibly corresponds to TRBD2 (6 bases). CDR3 length: 16 residues. Trimming pared 1 base from V and 2 bases from J, leaving 15 bases between. Germline CDR1 is LGHNA and CDR2 is YNFKEQ. In nucleotides, the CDR3 is TGTGCCAGCAGCCAAGTTGTAGGACTACAAGCCTACGAGCAGTACTTC. This translates into CASSQVVGLQAYEQYF.

This clonotype was observed a few times. The chain combines TRBV12-3 or TRBV12-4 with TRBJ1-4; no reliable D call. This CDR3 is built from 15 residues. The V end lost 5 bases, the J end lost 7 bases, and 17 bases lay between the germline ends. The CDR3 nucleotides read TGTGCCAGCAGTGTCCAAACAGCGATGGGTGAAAAACTGTTTTTT. It is translated as CASSVQTAMGEKLFF.

The V gene is TRBV3-1, the J gene TRBJ2-7; D is ambiguous. The CDR3 covers 13 residues. CDR1 and CDR2 (germline): LGHDT, YNNKEL (reference sequence). V shed 2 bases and J shed 9 bases, with 14 bases lying between them. CDR3 in DNA: TGTGCCAGCAGCCAAAACCCGTCCTCCGGGCAGTACTTC. This translates into CASSQNPSSGQYF.

This clonotype was seen ten or more times. The chain has TRBV6-2 or TRBV6-3 and TRBJ2-3; D might be TRBD2 (7 bases). Germline V CDR1 and CDR2: MNHEY, SVGEGT. V was clipped by 5 bases and J by 6 bases, with 18 bases between them. The CDR3 spans 15 residues. This chain's CDR3 is CASSLLWGGSDTQYF. The CDR3 DNA follows: TGTGCCAGCAGTCTCCTTTGGGGGGGCTCTGATACGCAGTATTTT.

This clonotype has ten or more counts. The J gene is TRBJ2-7, the V gene TRBV4-3, with 12 bases that match TRBD1. The CDR3 covers 16 residues. V dropped 4 bases and J dropped 5; count of bases not matched to a gene: 9. Germline loops: CDR1 LGHNA, CDR2 YSLEER. CDR3 amino acids: CASSLGPGQGANEQYF. The CDR3, as DNA: TGCGCCAGCAGCCTTGGACCGGGACAGGGGGCAAACGAGCAGTACTTC.

The chain couples TRBV28 to TRBJ1-6; D is possibly TRBD1 (5 bases). The CDR3 contains 16 residues. The ends were cut back, 5 bases at V and 7 bases at J, with 18 bases in the middle. Germline values: CDR1 MDHEN, CDR2 SYDVKM. CDR3 region: CASSPNGAARNSPLHF. The CDR3 DNA sequence: TGTGCCAGCAGTCCCAACGGGGCAGCGAGGAATTCACCCCTCCACTTT. Complete variable domain (other parts from reference TRBV28 and TRBJ1-6): DVKVTQSSRYLVKRTGEKVFLECVQDMDHENMFWYRQDPGLGLRLIYFSYDVKMKEKGDIPEGYSVSREKKERFSLILESASTNQTSMYLCASSPNGAARNSPLHFGNGTRLTVT.

This chain links TRBV29-1 with TRBJ2-2; unclear D gene. This CDR3 is 14 amino acids long. Germline loops: CDR1 SQVTM, CDR2 ANQGSEA. Trimming shortened V by 4 bases and J by 3 bases, and 12 bases separated the two germline ends. The CDR3 sequence: CSVVDFGHTGELFF. The CDR3 DNA follows: TGCAGCGTTGTCGATTTCGGCCACACCGGGGAGCTGTTTTTT.

This clonotype has a handful of counts. The V gene is TRBV7-9, the J gene TRBJ2-1; TRBD2 agrees at 9 bases. J gave up 0 bases and V 3 bases, and 9 bases lay outside the gene matches. Germline CDR1 reads SEHNR; CDR2 reads FQNEAQ (reference sequence). The CDR3 covers 18 residues. CDR3 nucleotides: TGTGCCAGCAGCTTCGGCGCTAGCGGGATCCGCTCCTACAATGAGCAGTTCTTC. Protein: CASSFGASGIRSYNEQFF.

At least ten counts were recorded for this clonotype. The rearrangement joins TRBV29-1 to TRBJ2-7; 8 bases map to TRBD1. The CDR3 has 13 amino acids. V shed 1 base and J 7 bases; nucleotides not matched to a gene: 6. Germline CDR1 reads SQVTM; CDR2 reads ANQGSEA. This CDR3 reads CSVEGGTGGEQYF. CDR3 DNA: TGCAGCGTTGAAGGGGGGACAGGCGGGGAGCAGTACTTC.

Only a few counts were recorded for this clonotype. The chain is built from TRBV7-6 and TRBJ2-1; 8 bases line up with TRBD2. From germline, CDR1 is SGHVS and CDR2 FNYEAQ. The ends lost 8 bases at V and 2 bases at J; junction bases unmatched: 8. The CDR3 spans 15 residues. In DNA form, the CDR3 reads TGTGCCAGCGGGGTTAAGCGGGGGCCCTACAATGAGCAGTTCTTC. It encodes CASGVKRGPYNEQFF.